A selection of T cell receptor beta chains follows, all from one sample in a study of beta chain features in type 1 diabetes. Here immunoSEQ multiplex PCR was the method, and the copy in TCRdb shows in-frame clones only, minus some. This table holds around 430,000 clones, roughly 31% found once. Sequences were obtained from naive CD4+ T cells from blood. The receptors originated from a man in his late teens or twenties in good health. Each CDR3 is given with its conserved first and last residue. A D gene is named only where the DNA matches it firmly. Only part of the rows carry a size: once, few, many, or a class if the clone is expanded.

j_call: TRBJ2-3
v_call: TRBV5-1
clone_size: NA
d_call: NA
cdr3_nt: TGCGCCAGCAGCTTGGCGGTCATGCCAGATACGCAGTATTTT
cdr3_aa: CASSLAVMPDTQYF

j_call: TRBJ1-5
v_call: TRBV30
clone_size: NA
d_call: TRBD1
cdr3_nt: TGTGCCTGGAATGCAGGGGGTCAGCCCCAGCATTTT
cdr3_aa: CAWNAGGQPQHF

j_call: TRBJ1-4
v_call: TRBV18
clone_size: few
d_call: NA
cdr3_nt: TGTGCCAGCTCGAAAGACAGGAATGAAAAACTGTTTTTT
cdr3_aa: CASSKDRNEKLFF

j_call: TRBJ2-5
v_call: TRBV9
clone_size: few
d_call: TRBD2
cdr3_nt: TGTGCCAGCAGCGATGCACTAGCGGGAGGGCCAAAGACCCAGTACTTC
cdr3_aa: CASSDALAGGPKTQYF

j_call: TRBJ2-7
v_call: TRBV29-1
clone_size: few
d_call: NA
cdr3_nt: TGCAGCGTTGAAGAAGAGGGTTGGGCGTACGAGCAGTACTTC
cdr3_aa: CSVEEEGWAYEQYF

j_call: TRBJ1-1
v_call: TRBV27
clone_size: NA
d_call: TRBD1
cdr3_nt: TGTGCCAGCAGTTTAGGGACAGGGAGAGCTTTCTTT
cdr3_aa: CASSLGTGRAFF

j_call: TRBJ2-5
v_call: TRBV10-3
clone_size: NA
d_call: TRBD1
cdr3_nt: TGTGCCATCAGTGAGACAGGGGGCGGGGAGACCCAGTACTTC
cdr3_aa: CAISETGGGETQYF

j_call: TRBJ2-3
v_call: TRBV5-1
clone_size: few
d_call: TRBD2
cdr3_nt: TGCGCCAGCAGCTTGCCCCTAGCGGGAGGCGCAGATACGCAGTATTTT
cdr3_aa: CASSLPLAGGADTQYF

j_call: TRBJ2-1
v_call: TRBV4-2
clone_size: few
d_call: NA
cdr3_nt: TGTGCCAGCAGCCCCGAAAGGGACTTCTACAATGAGCAGTTCTTC
cdr3_aa: CASSPERDFYNEQFF

j_call: TRBJ2-5
v_call: TRBV5-6
clone_size: NA
d_call: NA
cdr3_nt: TGTGCCAGCAGTTTACCCAGCCTGCAGACCCAGTACTTC
cdr3_aa: CASSLPSLQTQYF

j_call: TRBJ1-5
v_call: TRBV10-3
clone_size: NA
d_call: NA
cdr3_nt: TGTGCCACCCGCGCAGCTAATCAGCCCCAGCATTTT
cdr3_aa: CATRAANQPQHF

j_call: TRBJ1-2
v_call: TRBV15
clone_size: NA
d_call: TRBD1
cdr3_nt: TGTGCCACCAGCACGGACAGGGCAAACTATGGCTACACCTTC
cdr3_aa: CATSTDRANYGYTF

j_call: TRBJ1-5
v_call: TRBV30
clone_size: NA
d_call: NA
cdr3_nt: TGTGCCTGGAGAGAGACCCACAATCAGCCCCAGCATTTT
cdr3_aa: CAWRETHNQPQHF

j_call: TRBJ2-3
v_call: TRBV2
clone_size: NA
d_call: NA
cdr3_nt: TGTGCCAGCAGTGAAGGGTACAGTAGCACAGATACGCAGTATTTT
cdr3_aa: CASSEGYSSTDTQYF

j_call: TRBJ2-7
v_call: TRBV25-1
clone_size: few
d_call: NA
cdr3_nt: TGTGCCAGCAGTGTTATAGGGCAGGGGAAGAACGAGCAGTACTTC
cdr3_aa: CASSVIGQGKNEQYF

j_call: TRBJ2-1
v_call: TRBV2
clone_size: few
d_call: NA
cdr3_nt: TGTGCCAGCACCCGGGACATTTACAATGAGCAGTTCTTC
cdr3_aa: CASTRDIYNEQFF

j_call: TRBJ2-1
v_call: TRBV9
clone_size: NA
d_call: TRBD2
cdr3_nt: TGTGCCAGCAGCTTAAGCGGGAGTGGGAACAATGAGCAGTTCTTC
cdr3_aa: CASSLSGSGNNEQFF

j_call: TRBJ2-1
v_call: TRBV29-1
clone_size: few
d_call: TRBD2
cdr3_nt: TGCAGCGTTGAAGGGGGGTCTAGCGGGAGGAGCGGTGAGCAGTTCTTC
cdr3_aa: CSVEGGSSGRSGEQFF

j_call: TRBJ2-3
v_call: TRBV2
clone_size: few
d_call: NA
cdr3_nt: TGTGCCAGCAGGAGAGAACAGGTTGGCTCAGATACGCAGTATTTT
cdr3_aa: CASRREQVGSDTQYF

j_call: TRBJ2-7
v_call: TRBV6-5
clone_size: NA
d_call: NA
cdr3_nt: TGTGCCAGCAGTTACTGGTCGGGACGCTACGAGCAGTACTTC
cdr3_aa: CASSYWSGRYEQYF

j_call: TRBJ1-1
v_call: TRBV29-1
clone_size: NA
d_call: TRBD1
cdr3_nt: TGCAGCGTTGTTCCCCAGGGGGGCATGAACACTGAAGCTTTCTTT
cdr3_aa: CSVVPQGGMNTEAFF

j_call: TRBJ2-7
v_call: TRBV6-6
clone_size: NA
d_call: NA
cdr3_nt: TGTGCCAGCAGTTACTCGATGGGGGAGGCCTACGAGCAGTACTTC
cdr3_aa: CASSYSMGEAYEQYF

j_call: TRBJ2-5
v_call: TRBV29-1
clone_size: few
d_call: NA
cdr3_nt: TGCAGCGCCCGGACAGACGCGACCCAGTACTTC
cdr3_aa: CSARTDATQYF